This T cell receptor beta chain was sequenced during a study of shared clonotypes between healthy human individuals. Study information: Participating donors consisted of a couple of women and a few men aged 18 to 49. General observations from the study: How much donors shared clonotypes was expected to be affected by sequencing depth. Large depth notwithstanding, sorted-subset sequencing proved incomplete by rarefaction. Some naive CD4 clonotypes, approximately 4.5%, turned up in common across several donors.

This clone showed up just once. The antigen is not known. The germline V gene encodes CDR1 MDHEN and CDR2 SYDVKM. The CDR3 is made up of 13 amino acids. V was trimmed by 8 bases and J by 0 bases, leaving 9 bases between them. The assay was immunoSEQ multiplex PCR, and TCRdb's table has in-frame clones only and misses some. The table has 950,000 to 1,100,000 clones, 78% seen once. The receptor was isolated from a man between 18 and 35 years old in good health. Some clones in this sample may be carry-over from other donors' samples. The specimen was memory CD4+ T cells from PBMCs. The subset is: CD45RA-negative fraction. The J gene is TRBJ2-3, the V gene TRBV28; D unresolved. CDR3 DNA sequence: TGTGCCAGCCTGCCCGGGAGCACAGATACGCAGTATTTT. Residues: CASLPGSTDTQYF.